These 25 T cell receptor beta chains were sequenced from one sample in a study of T cell responses to AZD1222 COVID-19 vaccine listed by TCRdb under 2021. Receptor libraries were prepared by the immunoSEQ multiplex PCR assay. TCRdb retrieved this table from immuneACCESS and kept in-frame rearrangements only. Not all clones are present; in checked studies, unresolved V genes account for under half, and no reason is known for the remainder. The sample table shows 110,000 or so clones, and 91% are seen once. The top ten clonotypes cover 5% to 6% of the sample. The sample's time point label, decoded: baseline before first vaccination. Here the sequenced sample was peripheral blood, taken on day 0 of AZD1222 vaccination. These receptors were taken from an adult in good health.

The chain recombines TRBV28 with TRBJ2-4; 8 bases match TRBD1. Germline CDR1 reads MDHEN; CDR2 reads SYDVKM. The ends lost 5 bases at V and 4 bases at J; junction bases unmatched: 7. The CDR3 is made up of 15 amino acids. The CDR3 DNA follows: TGTGCCAGCAGTCTCGCTGGACAGGGAAAAAACATTCAGTACTTC. Protein sequence: CASSLAGQGKNIQYF.

The chain recombines TRBV16 with TRBJ1-2; unclear D gene. Deletions cut 4 bases from V and 5 bases from J, with 11 bases between. The CDR3 spans 13 residues. Germline values: CDR1 KGHSY, CDR2 FQNENV. CDR3 bases: TGTGCCAGCAGCCCCTCGGGTCCGTATGGCTACACCTTC. This translates into CASSPSGPYGYTF.

This sequence joins TRBV19 and TRBJ1-4; D unclear. The V gene lost 4 bases and the J gene lost 2 bases, with 5 bases spanning the gap. This CDR3 is built from 13 residues. Germline lookup yields CDR1 LNHDA and CDR2 SQIVND (reference sequence). The DNA for the CDR3 is TGTGCCAGTAGTACACCCACTAATGAAAAACTGTTTTTT. Translating it yields CASSTPTNEKLFF.

This chain joins TRBV10-3 and TRBJ1-2; D call uncertain. V was pared by 7 bases and J by 1 base, with 16 bases between. The CDR3 has 15 residues. Germline V lookup: CDR1 ENHRY, CDR2 SYGVKD. The CDR3 loop reads CAIKFGERDNYGYTF. The CDR3 coding sequence is TGTGCCATCAAGTTCGGGGAGCGGGATAACTATGGCTACACCTTC.

This chain's CDR3 is CASTGYNSPLHF. The CDR3 bases are TGTGCCAGCACGGGGTATAATTCACCCCTCCACTTT. The gene calls are TRBV6-5 and TRBJ1-6; D is unresolved. CDR3 length equals 12 residues. The germline V and J ends were trimmed by 7 bases and 4 bases, with 5 bases remaining between them. CDR1 and CDR2 (germline): MNHEY, SVGAGI.

The rearrangement joins TRBV3-1 (or the pseudogene TRBV3-2) to TRBJ1-1; no firm D call. Trimming removed 6 bases from V and 1 base from J, with 9 bases in between. The CDR3 loop spans 13 amino acids. Germline values: CDR1 LGHDT, CDR2 YNNKEL (reference sequence). The DNA for the CDR3 is TGTGCCAGCAGTCCCGTGGCGAACACTGAAGCTTTCTTT. Translated, it gives CASSPVANTEAFF.

This clone has just a few counts. The rearrangement links TRBV7-3 to TRBJ2-1; the D is unclear. CDR3 length equals 15 residues. Trimming removed 2 bases from V and 5 bases from J, with 13 bases in between. The germline V gene encodes CDR1 SGHTA and CDR2 FQGTGA. The CDR3 loop reads CASSLGVSIHNEQFF. Here the CDR3 DNA reads TGTGCCAGCAGCTTAGGGGTATCAATTCACAATGAGCAGTTCTTC.

The chain recombines TRBV25-1 with TRBJ1-2; no definite D call. The CDR3 spans 13 residues. From germline, CDR1 is MGHDK and CDR2 SYGVNS. The V end was cut by 2 bases, the J end by 4 bases, with 8 bases between. The CDR3 region has the DNA TGTGCCAGCAGTGAAGGAGGATCCTATGGCTACACCTTC. Its translation: CASSEGGSYGYTF.

The chain carries TRBV19 and TRBJ2-1; no clear D. Germline lookup yields CDR1 LNHDA and CDR2 SQIVND (reference sequence). There are 17 residues in the CDR3. The ends were cut back, 2 bases at V and 4 bases at J, with 18 bases in the middle. The CDR3, as DNA: TGTGCCAGTAGTATAAGTCTCGAGATACGCCCTTACAATGAGCAGTTCTTC. Translated, it gives CASSISLEIRPYNEQFF.

The rearrangement uses TRBV28 and TRBJ1-4, with D tentatively TRBD1 (5 bases). The CDR3 sequence is 17 residues long. Germline loops: CDR1 MDHEN, CDR2 SYDVKM. Trimming took 7 bases from V and 8 from J, leaving 26 bases between them. The CDR3 reads CASNPRPRREGWEKLFF. CDR3 nucleotides: TGTGCCAGCAATCCCCGCCCCCGTAGGGAGGGGTGGGAAAAACTGTTTTTT. Combining the CDR3 with reference TRBV28 and TRBJ1-4 gives the whole variable domain DVKVTQSSRYLVKRTGEKVFLECVQDMDHENMFWYRQDPGLGLRLIYFSYDVKMKEKGDIPEGYSVSREKKERFSLILESASTNQTSMYLCASNPRPRREGWEKLFFGSGTQLSVL.

The chain has TRBV14 and TRBJ2-1; the D gene is possibly TRBD1 (5 bases). CDR1 and CDR2 from the germline V gene are SGHDN and FVKESK. There are 16 residues in the CDR3. Between the trimmed V and J ends, which lost 4 bases and 1 base, there was a span of 14 bases. The DNA of the CDR3 is TGTGCCAGCAGCCCTCTTCCCCAGGGATCCTACAATGAGCAGTTCTTC. Protein sequence: CASSPLPQGSYNEQFF. Complete variable domain (other parts from reference TRBV14 and TRBJ2-1): EAGVTQFPSHSVIEKGQTVTLRCDPISGHDNLYWYRRVMGKEIKFLLHFVKESKQDESGMPNNRFLAERTGGTYSTLKVQPAELEDSGVYFCASSPLPQGSYNEQFFGPGTRLTVL.

This chain connects TRBV2 to TRBJ2-3, with 8 positions matching TRBD2. The V gene end was trimmed by 7 bases and the J gene end by 8 bases; junction bases not matched to a gene: 17. The CDR3 contains 16 residues. Per germline, CDR1 SNHLY and CDR2 FYNNEI. The DNA of the CDR3 is TGTGCCAGCACGGGGGGGATCCCGGGAGCGGCAGGTACGCAGTATTTT. This translates into CASTGGIPGAAGTQYF.

The J gene is TRBJ2-5, the V gene TRBV7-8, with D hard to call. The V gene's germline CDR1 is SGHVS and CDR2 FQNEAQ. CDR3 size: 13 residues. The ends were cut back, 6 bases at V and 5 bases at J, with 13 bases in the middle. This chain's CDR3 is CASSGPLKETQYF. The DNA of the CDR3 is TGTGCCAGCAGTGGGCCCCTTAAGGAGACCCAGTACTTC.

This chain uses TRBV6-5 with TRBJ1-1; no definite D call. V lost 6 bases, J lost 1 base, and 9 bases lay in between. Germline V lookup: CDR1 MNHEY, CDR2 SVGAGI. This CDR3 spans 13 amino acids. This CDR3 is CASRPGGNTEAFF. In DNA form, the CDR3 reads TGTGCCAGCAGACCGGGTGGGAACACTGAAGCTTTCTTT.

V usage is TRBV3-1 (or the pseudogene TRBV3-2) and J usage is TRBJ1-1; TRBD1 matches at 7 bases. Per germline, CDR1 LGHDT and CDR2 YNNKEL (reference sequence). This CDR3 has 13 amino acids. The junction had 3 bases not matched to a gene; V was cut back by 1 base and J by 7 bases. The CDR3 region has the DNA TGTGCCAGCAGCCAAGGGTGGGACAGTGAAGCTTTCTTT. Translating it yields CASSQGWDSEAFF.

The V and J genes are TRBV7-2 and TRBJ2-1; no clear D. The germline V gene has CDR1 SGHTA and CDR2 FQGNSA. Trimming pared 2 bases from V and 12 bases from J, leaving 14 bases between. This CDR3 contains 13 residues. In nucleotides, the CDR3 is TGTGCCAGCAGCTTACTTGGGGTACGGGTGCAGTTCTTC. Translation: CASSLLGVRVQFF.

J is TRBJ1-6 and V is TRBV6-5; tentatively, D is TRBD1 (6 bases). Germline V gives CDR1 MNHEY, CDR2 SVGAGI. The CDR3 covers 15 residues. V was pared by 4 bases and J by 9 bases, with 16 bases between. The CDR3 here is CASSSSGGGFSPLHF. CDR3 coding DNA: TGTGCCAGCAGTTCCAGCGGGGGCGGTTTTTCACCCCTCCACTTT.

CDR3 nucleotides: TGTGCCAGCAGTTACTCGAAGAGCCTTAGGGTTCCCGAGCAGTACTTC. This translates into CASSYSKSLRVPEQYF. The chain is built from TRBV6-5 and TRBJ2-7; D is unclear. The CDR3 spans 16 residues. CDR1 MNHEY and CDR2 SVGAGI come from the germline V gene. Trimming pared 0 bases from V and 6 bases from J, leaving 18 bases between.

The V and J genes are TRBV6-5 and TRBJ1-4, with 10 nucleotides matching TRBD1. The J segment lost 8 bases and the V segment lost 5 bases, leaving 8 bases of the junction unmatched. This CDR3 spans 15 amino acids. Germline V lookup: CDR1 MNHEY, CDR2 SVGAGI. CDR3: CASSLTGTGVEKLFF. DNA for the CDR3: TGTGCCAGCAGTCTCACCGGGACAGGGGTAGAAAAACTGTTTTTT.

The chain couples TRBV6-5 to TRBJ2-7; D not certain. The CDR3 consists of 12 residues. Germline V lookup: CDR1 MNHEY, CDR2 SVGAGI. V lost 6 bases and J lost 3, with 9 bases in between. The CDR3 here is CASSPNGYEQYF. The CDR3 DNA reads TGTGCCAGCAGCCCAAACGGCTACGAGCAGTACTTC.

The gene calls are TRBV20-1 and TRBJ2-1, with unresolved D. Germline V CDR1 and CDR2: DFQATT, SNEGSKA (reference sequence). The CDR3 has 11 amino acids. The ends were cut back, 3 bases at V and 10 bases at J, with 10 bases in the middle. CDR3: CSASKLGEQFF. The CDR3 DNA sequence: TGCAGTGCTAGCAAACTCGGGGAGCAGTTCTTC.

The chain employs TRBV2 and TRBJ1-6; D gene unclear. The CDR3 is 12 residues long. V was clipped by 6 bases and J by 7 bases, with 7 bases between them. Germline CDR1 is SNHLY and CDR2 is FYNNEI. CDR3 sequence: CASRGGNSPLHF. The CDR3, as DNA: TGTGCCAGCAGGGGAGGGAATTCACCCCTCCACTTT.

The chain couples TRBV19 to TRBJ1-1, with no clear D. The germline V and J ends were trimmed by 9 bases and 4 bases, with 15 bases remaining between them. In germline, CDR1 is LNHDA, CDR2 SQIVND (reference sequence). This CDR3 contains 13 residues. CDR3 sequence (DNA): TGTGCCAGCAGCCTATCGAAGAGCACTGAAGCTTTCTTT. Translation: CASSLSKSTEAFF.

This clone has more than one count but fewer than ten. The chain is built from TRBV5-1 and TRBJ2-1, with D possibly called TRBD1 or TRBD2 (5 bases each). The CDR3 contains 13 residues. Germline CDR1 SGHRS, CDR2 YFSETQ. Trimming removed 0 bases at V and 9 bases at J, with 10 bases between. The CDR3 loop is CASSLDRGAEQFF. The CDR3 DNA is TGCGCCAGCAGCTTGGATCGAGGGGCTGAGCAGTTCTTC.

This sequence joins TRBV19 and TRBJ1-5; TRBD1 aligns across 8 bases. CDR1 LNHDA and CDR2 SQIVND come from the germline V gene (reference sequence). The CDR3 runs to 17 residues. Losses at the gene ends were 3 bases for V and 7 bases for J; bases not matched to a gene: 14. DNA for the CDR3: TGTGCCAGTAGTATCCGAACCAGACAGGGGTTCGGACAGCCCCAGCATTTT. Residues: CASSIRTRQGFGQPQHF.